This T cell receptor (beta chain) was observed in a study of OX40 agonist ivuxolimab in advanced cancers. Trimming left V 2 bases short and J 6 bases short, with 14 bases between. The CDR3 has 14 amino acids. The germline V gene has CDR1 GTSNPN and CDR2 SVGIG (reference sequence). Profiling relied on immunoSEQ multiplex PCR, and the TCRdb table lists in-frame clones only, not all of them. The sample has roughly 100,000 clones; 90% to 95% are singletons. The rearrangement links TRBV30 to TRBJ1-5; D is unresolved. The source was CD4+ or CD8+ T cells sorted from blood, collected in a trial of the OX40 agonist ivuxolimab. This TCR came from an adult with an advanced solid tumor such as melanoma, head and neck, liver or kidney cancer. CDR3 loop: CAWSSDIIGQPQHF. The CDR3 nucleotides read TGTGCCTGGAGTTCAGACATAATCGGTCAGCCCCAGCATTTT.